The T cell receptor (beta chain) under discussion was sequenced for a study of CD4+ T cells in melanoma. Study-wide findings and caveats: CD8+ T cell, macrophage and B cell function reportedly correlated with neoantigen-specific CD4+ T cells.

Data came from immunoSEQ multiplex PCR; TCRdb stores just in-frame clones and leaves some out. The sample includes some 110,000 clones, 92% of them seen just once. Germline V gives CDR1 MDHEN, CDR2 SYDVKM. The V gene lost 5 bases and the J gene lost 10 bases, with 15 bases spanning the gap. The CDR3 runs to 13 residues. As regards this clone: Its antigen is currently unknown.

Sequenced material: peripheral blood. The clonotype comes from a human donor with melanoma. The chain employs TRBV28 and TRBJ2-1; D gene ambiguous. CDR3 amino acids: CASSVLGFGEQFF. DNA of the CDR3: TGTGCCAGCAGTGTCCTTGGGTTTGGGGAGCAGTTCTTC. The full variable domain, in which reference TRBV28 and TRBJ2-1 provide the parts outside the CDR3, is DVKVTQSSRYLVKRTGEKVFLECVQDMDHENMFWYRQDPGLGLRLIYFSYDVKMKEKGDIPEGYSVSREKKERFSLILESASTNQTSMYLCASSVLGFGEQFFGPGTRLTVL.